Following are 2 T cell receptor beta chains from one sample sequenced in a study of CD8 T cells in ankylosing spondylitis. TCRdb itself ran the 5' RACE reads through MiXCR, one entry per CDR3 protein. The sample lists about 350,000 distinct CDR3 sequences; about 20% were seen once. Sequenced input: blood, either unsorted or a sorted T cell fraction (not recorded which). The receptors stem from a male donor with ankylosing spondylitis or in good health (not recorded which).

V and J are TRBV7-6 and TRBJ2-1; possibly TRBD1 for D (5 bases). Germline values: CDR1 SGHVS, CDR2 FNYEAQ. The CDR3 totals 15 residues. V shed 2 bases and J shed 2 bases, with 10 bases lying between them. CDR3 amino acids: CASSLYDSTYNEQFF. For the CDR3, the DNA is TGTGCCAGCAGCTTATACGACAGCACCTACAATGAGCAGTTCTTC.

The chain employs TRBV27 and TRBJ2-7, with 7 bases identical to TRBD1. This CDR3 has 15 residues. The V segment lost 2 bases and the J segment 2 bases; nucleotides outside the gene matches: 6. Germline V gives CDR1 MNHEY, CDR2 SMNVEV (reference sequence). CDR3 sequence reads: CASSLEGALTYEQYF. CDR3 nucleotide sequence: TGTGCCAGCAGTTTAGAGGGGGCCCTCACCTACGAGCAGTACTTC.